One T cell receptor (beta chain) is described in this entry. Its target is unknown. The sample holds other DNA sequences that translate to the same CDR3. The sample belongs to a study of cytomegalovirus exposure and HLA in healthy donors. General observations from the study: Associated with HLA alleles at 0.05 false discovery rate in a later analysis were 17,000 or so TCR beta sequences. Many donors carried some public TCRs, although rarity characterized most TCR sequences. In a later analysis, DRB1 alleles had the most associated TCRs; HLA-C alleles the fewest. Later findings reportedly placed an Asian-associated ancestry cluster below the approximately 620-donor mean for N-insertions.

Vbeta (60) and Jbeta (13) primers were used in the PCR. Profiling relied on immunoSEQ multiplex PCR, and the TCRdb table lists in-frame clones only, not all of them. The table shows 75,000 to 100,000 clones, with about 80% occurring only once. The TCR was taken from a man between 18 and 35 years old in good health and CMV-seropositive. Sequences were obtained from PBMCs.

The CDR3 loop reads CSVGGSYNEQFF. CDR3 coding DNA: TGCAGCGTGGGGGGCTCCTACAATGAGCAGTTCTTC. This chain connects TRBV29-1 to TRBJ2-1, with a possible D match to TRBD2 (6 bases). The germline V gene encodes CDR1 SQVTM and CDR2 ANQGSEA. The CDR3 has 12 amino acids. V was clipped by 6 bases and J by 0 bases, with 6 bases between them.